The 15 T cell receptor beta chains listed next were all sequenced from one sample in a study of glioma-infiltrating T cells. The iRepertoire nested amplicon-rescue multiplex PCR amplified TCR alpha and beta CDR3s from RNA. TCRdb re-derived calls from the multiplex PCR reads in MiXCR, one entry per CDR3 protein. The table lists 90,000 to 110,000 distinct CDR3 sequences, less than 30% of them singletons. Sequencing was done on a sample of glioma tissue, nonneoplastic brain tissue, or PBMCs (not recorded which). These receptors came from a human donor with low-grade glioma or glioblastoma, undergoing nonglioma brain surgery, or in good health (not recorded which).

Ten or more counts support this clonotype. V gene TRBV7-3 combines with J gene TRBJ1-6; D is ambiguous. Germline CDR1 and CDR2: SGHTA and FQGTGA. Trimming pared 2 bases from V and 7 bases from J, leaving 6 bases between. The CDR3 contains 13 residues. CDR3 sequence: CASSLGYNSPLHF. CDR3 in DNA: TGTGCCAGCAGCTTAGGTTACAATTCACCCCTCCACTTT. Filled out from reference TRBV7-3 and TRBJ1-6, the complete variable domain reads GAGVSQTPSNKVTEKGKYVELRCDPISGHTALYWYRQSLGQGPEFLIYFQGTGAADDSGLPNDRFFAVRPEGSVSTLKIQRTERGDSAVYLCASSLGYNSPLHFGNGTRLTVT.

This clonotype was seen ten or more times. The chain is built from TRBV7-8 and TRBJ1-1; 8 bases are a match to TRBD1. V shed 1 base and J 4 bases; nucleotides not matched to a gene: 5. The CDR3 runs 15 residues. CDR1 SGHVS and CDR2 FQNEAQ come from the germline V gene. The CDR3 is CASSLGDRGGTEAFF. Here the CDR3 DNA reads TGTGCCAGCAGCTTAGGTGACAGGGGCGGCACTGAAGCTTTCTTT.

This clonotype was recorded many times. The V call is TRBV7-3, the J call TRBJ2-7; D is undetermined. The V end lost 5 bases, the J end lost 2 bases, and 13 bases lay between the germline ends. This CDR3 spans 14 amino acids. CDR1 and CDR2 (germline): SGHTA, FQGTGA. This CDR3 is CASSLYTLTYEQYF. The CDR3 coding sequence is TGTGCCAGCAGCCTTTATACACTGACCTACGAGCAGTACTTC.

Concerning this clonotype: Germline is not matched at one junction end, which may reflect a read error. This CDR3 is CARSLGTSGRFETQYF. The CDR3 coding sequence is TGTGCCAGAAGCTTAGGGACTAGCGGGAGGTTCGAGACCCAGTACTTC. The chain has TRBV7-2 and TRBJ2-5; 15 nucleotides line up with TRBD2. The CDR3 is 16 amino acids. Per the germline V gene, CDR1 is SGHTA and CDR2 is FQGNSA.

As to this clonotype: As the CDR3 is not closed by the conserved phenylalanine or tryptophan, this likely results from a read error. The genes are TRBV20-1 and TRBJ1-3; D unresolved. The germline V gene has CDR1 DFQATT and CDR2 SNEGSKA (reference sequence). CDR3 length: 14 residues. V lost 3 bases and J lost 0, with 9 bases in between. CDR3: CSARTSVSGNTIYS. The DNA of the CDR3 is TGCAGTGCTAGGACATCCGTCTCTGGAAACACCATATATTCT.

The sample holds many counts of this clonotype. The chain joins TRBV6-2 or TRBV6-3 to TRBJ2-2; no reliable D call. Trimming took 3 bases from V and 4 from J, leaving 9 bases between them. Germline loops: CDR1 MNHEY, CDR2 SVGEGT. The CDR3 sequence is 14 residues long. CDR3 DNA: TGTGCCAGCAGTTATCATCGACGCACCGGGGAGCTGTTTTTT. Translation gives CASSYHRRTGELFF.

This clonotype was counted a few times. Since a much larger clone is just one base distant, this may be a read error. The chain couples TRBV4-3 to TRBJ1-1; D possibly corresponds to TRBD1 (5 bases). The CDR3 has 13 residues. CDR1 and CDR2 from the germline V gene are LGHNA and YSLEER. CDR3 sequence reads: CASSLTTGTEASF. CDR3 nucleotide sequence: TGCGCCAGCAGCCTCACCACAGGTACTGAAGCTTCCTTT.

The table lists this clonotype with many counts. This sequence joins TRBV4-3 and TRBJ2-7; D is uncertain. The germline gives CDR1 LGHNA, CDR2 YSLEER. The CDR3 runs to 16 residues. The V and J ends lost 1 base and 2 bases respectively, with 15 bases between them. The CDR3 sequence: CASSQALWKGAYEQYF. CDR3 coding DNA: TGCGCCAGCAGCCAAGCACTTTGGAAAGGCGCCTACGAGCAGTACTTC.

This clonotype was seen ten or more times. V gene TRBV27 combines with J gene TRBJ2-7, with 10 bases lining up with TRBD1. J lost 3 bases, V lost 5 bases, and 7 bases had no gene match. The CDR3 extends over 15 amino acids. The V gene's germline CDR1 is MNHEY and CDR2 SMNVEV (reference sequence). The CDR3 loop is CASSTYRDRGYEQYF. The CDR3 DNA reads TGTGCCAGCAGTACCTACCGGGACAGGGGCTACGAGCAGTACTTC.

This clonotype occurred many times. The chain couples TRBV11-1 to TRBJ2-3, with D unclear. Germline-derived CDR1 and CDR2 are SGHAT and FQDESV (reference sequence). The CDR3 runs to 12 residues. The V gene lost 5 bases and the J gene lost 4 bases, with 7 bases spanning the gap. In DNA, the CDR3 is TGTGCCAGCAGCCGTACATCAGATACGCAGTATTTT. The encoded protein is CASSRTSDTQYF. Based on the CDR3 plus reference TRBV11-1 and TRBJ2-3, the full variable domain is EAEVAQSPRYKITEKSQAVAFWCDPISGHATLYWYRQILGQGPELLVQFQDESVVDDSQLPKDRFSAERLKGVDSTLKIQPAELGDSAMYLCASSRTSDTQYFGPGTRLTVL.

This clonotype was seen many times. V is TRBV6-2 or TRBV6-3 and J is TRBJ1-1, with unresolved D. This CDR3 is built from 14 residues. Germline CDR1 MNHEY, CDR2 SVGEGT. V was cut by 5 bases and J by 1 base, with 11 bases left in between. The CDR3 loop reads CASSLFLANTEAFF. The CDR3, as DNA: TGTGCCAGCAGTCTTTTCCTGGCGAACACTGAAGCTTTCTTT.

There are many counts of this clonotype. The chain links TRBV7-3 to TRBJ2-2, with TRBD1 matching 9 bases. Germline V gene data show CDR1 as SGHTA and CDR2 as FQGTGA. V trimming: 2 bases; J trimming: 6 bases; junction bases outside the gene matches: 4. The CDR3 runs 15 residues. The CDR3 DNA follows: TGTGCCAGCAGCTTACTGGGACAGGGAGCCGGGGAGCTGTTTTTT. The encoded protein is CASSLLGQGAGELFF.

This clonotype was detected only a few times. This chain joins TRBV29-1 and TRBJ2-1; TRBD2 might be the D (5 bases). In germline, CDR1 is SQVTM, CDR2 ANQGSEA. V lost 7 bases, J lost 9 bases, and 13 bases lay in between. The CDR3 totals 11 residues. The CDR3 region is CSASDYLEQFF. CDR3 DNA sequence: TGCAGCGCCTCAGACTATCTTGAGCAGTTCTTC.

In the case of this clonotype: A clone one base away is much larger, so this may be a read error. The chain has TRBV18 and TRBJ2-7; 8 bases agree with TRBD2. Trimming took 8 bases from V and 6 from J; bases not matched to a gene: 15. Germline loops: CDR1 KGHSH, CDR2 LQKENI. The CDR3 runs to 15 residues. CDR3 loop: CASSLGLVGVGEQYF. As DNA, the CDR3 is TGTGCCAGCAGCTTGGGACTAGTGGGAGTAGGCGAGCAGTACTTC. Together with reference TRBV18 and TRBJ2-7, the CDR3 gives the full variable domain: NAGVMQNPRHLVRRRGQEARLRCSPMKGHSHVYWYRQLPEEGLKFMVYLQKENIIDESGMPKERFSAEFPKEGPSILRIQQVVRGDSAAYFCASSLGLVGVGEQYFGPGTRLTVT.

The chain employs TRBV5-1 and TRBJ2-5; possibly TRBD2 for D (6 bases). The germline V gene has CDR1 SGHRS and CDR2 YFSETQ. V was shortened by 0 bases and J by 7 bases, with 13 bases between the two germline ends. CDR3 size: 14 residues. In nucleotides, the CDR3 is TGCGCCAGCAGCTTGGAGGCTAGCGTGGGGACCCAGTACTTC. This codes for CASSLEASVGTQYF.